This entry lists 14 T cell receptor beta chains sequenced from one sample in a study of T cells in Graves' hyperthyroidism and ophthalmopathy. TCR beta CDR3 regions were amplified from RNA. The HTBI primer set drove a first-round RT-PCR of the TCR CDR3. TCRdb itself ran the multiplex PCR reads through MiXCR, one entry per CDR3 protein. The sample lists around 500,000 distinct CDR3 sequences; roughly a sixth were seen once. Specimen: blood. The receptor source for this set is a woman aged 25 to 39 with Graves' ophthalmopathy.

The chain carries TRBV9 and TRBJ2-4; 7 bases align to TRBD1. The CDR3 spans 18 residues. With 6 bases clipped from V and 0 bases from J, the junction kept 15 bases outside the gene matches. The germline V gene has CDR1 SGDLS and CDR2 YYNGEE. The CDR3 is CASTEKGAPNPAKNIQYF. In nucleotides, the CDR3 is TGTGCCAGCACCGAAAAGGGGGCTCCCAACCCAGCCAAAAACATTCAGTACTTC.

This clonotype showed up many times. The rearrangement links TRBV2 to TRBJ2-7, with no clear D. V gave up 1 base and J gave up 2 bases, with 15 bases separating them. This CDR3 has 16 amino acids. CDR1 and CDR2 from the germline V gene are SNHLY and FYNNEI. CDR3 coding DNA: TGTGCCAGCAGTGAAGAGGGTGAGCGTGGGGCCTACGAGCAGTACTTC. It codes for CASSEEGERGAYEQYF.

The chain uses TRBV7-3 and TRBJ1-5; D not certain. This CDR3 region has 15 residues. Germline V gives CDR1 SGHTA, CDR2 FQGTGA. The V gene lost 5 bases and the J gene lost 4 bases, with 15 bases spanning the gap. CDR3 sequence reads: CASSSDKEVNQPQHF. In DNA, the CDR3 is TGTGCCAGCAGCAGTGACAAAGAAGTAAATCAGCCCCAGCATTTT.

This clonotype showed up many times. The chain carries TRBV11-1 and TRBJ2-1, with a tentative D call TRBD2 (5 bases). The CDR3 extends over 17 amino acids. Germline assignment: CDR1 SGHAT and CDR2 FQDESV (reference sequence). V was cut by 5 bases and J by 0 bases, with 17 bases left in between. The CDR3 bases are TGTGCCAGCAGCCTATCGCTTAGCGCGAGCTCCTACAATGAGCAGTTCTTC. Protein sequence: CASSLSLSASSYNEQFF.

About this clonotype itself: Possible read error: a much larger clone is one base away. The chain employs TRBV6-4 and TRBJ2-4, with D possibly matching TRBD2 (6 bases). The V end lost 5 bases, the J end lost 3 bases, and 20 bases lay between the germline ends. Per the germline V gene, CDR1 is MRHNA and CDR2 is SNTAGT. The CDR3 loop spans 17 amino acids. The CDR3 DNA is TGTGCCAGCAGTCGACTCGCCGCCGGGGGATTCAAAAACATTCAGTACTTC. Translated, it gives CASSRLAAGGFKNIQYF.

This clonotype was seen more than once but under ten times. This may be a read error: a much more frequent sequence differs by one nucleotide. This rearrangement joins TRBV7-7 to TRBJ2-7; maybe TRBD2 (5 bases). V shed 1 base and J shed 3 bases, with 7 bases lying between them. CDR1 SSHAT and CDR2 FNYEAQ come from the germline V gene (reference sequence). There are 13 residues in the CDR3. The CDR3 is CASSLELDYEQYF. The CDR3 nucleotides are TGTGCCAGCAGCTTAGAACTAGACTACGAGCAGTACTTC.

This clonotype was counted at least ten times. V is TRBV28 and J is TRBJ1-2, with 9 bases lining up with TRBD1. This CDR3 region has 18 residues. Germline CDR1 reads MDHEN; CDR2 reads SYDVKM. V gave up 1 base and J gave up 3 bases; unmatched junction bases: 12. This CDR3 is CASSLYGTPGQGDYGYTF. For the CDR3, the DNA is TGTGCCAGCAGTTTATATGGGACTCCGGGACAGGGCGACTATGGCTACACCTTC.

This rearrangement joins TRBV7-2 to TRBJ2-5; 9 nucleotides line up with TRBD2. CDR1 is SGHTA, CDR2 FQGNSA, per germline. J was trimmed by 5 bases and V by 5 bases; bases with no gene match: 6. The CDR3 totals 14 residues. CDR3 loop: CASSKTSGGETQYF. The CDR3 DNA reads TGTGCCAGCAGCAAGACTAGCGGAGGGGAGACCCAGTACTTC.

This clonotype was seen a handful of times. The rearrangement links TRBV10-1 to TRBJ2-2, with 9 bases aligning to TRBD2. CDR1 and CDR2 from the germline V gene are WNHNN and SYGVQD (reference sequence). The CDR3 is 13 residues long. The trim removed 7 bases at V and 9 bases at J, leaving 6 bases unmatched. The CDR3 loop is CASTPSGNRELFF. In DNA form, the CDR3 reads TGCGCCAGCACCCCTAGCGGGAACCGGGAGCTGTTTTTT.

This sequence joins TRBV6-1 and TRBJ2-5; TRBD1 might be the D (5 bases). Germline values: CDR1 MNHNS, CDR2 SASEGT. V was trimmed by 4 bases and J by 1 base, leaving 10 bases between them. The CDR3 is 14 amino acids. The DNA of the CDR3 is TGTGCCAGCAGTGTAATGGACACCCAAGAGACCCAGTACTTC. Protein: CASSVMDTQETQYF.

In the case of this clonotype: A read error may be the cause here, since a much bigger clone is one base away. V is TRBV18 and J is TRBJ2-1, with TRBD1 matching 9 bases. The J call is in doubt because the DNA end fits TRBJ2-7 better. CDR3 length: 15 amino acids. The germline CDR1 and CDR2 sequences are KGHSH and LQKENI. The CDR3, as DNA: TGTGCCAGCTCTCCGGGACAGGGTTCAGTCAATGAGCAGTACTTC. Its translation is CASSPGQGSVNEQYF.

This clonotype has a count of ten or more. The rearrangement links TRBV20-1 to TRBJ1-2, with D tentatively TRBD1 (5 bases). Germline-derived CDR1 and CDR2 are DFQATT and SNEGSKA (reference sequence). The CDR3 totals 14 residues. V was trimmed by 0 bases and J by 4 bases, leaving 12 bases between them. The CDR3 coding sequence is TGCAGTGCTAGAGATCACCAGGGTCCCTATGGCTACACCTTC. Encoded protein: CSARDHQGPYGYTF.

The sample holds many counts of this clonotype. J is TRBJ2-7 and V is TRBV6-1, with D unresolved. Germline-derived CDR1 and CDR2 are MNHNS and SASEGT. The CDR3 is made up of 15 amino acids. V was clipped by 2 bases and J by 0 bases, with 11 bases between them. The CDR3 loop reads CASSELGNISYEQYF. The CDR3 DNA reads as TGTGCCAGCAGTGAACTGGGGAATATCTCCTACGAGCAGTACTTC.

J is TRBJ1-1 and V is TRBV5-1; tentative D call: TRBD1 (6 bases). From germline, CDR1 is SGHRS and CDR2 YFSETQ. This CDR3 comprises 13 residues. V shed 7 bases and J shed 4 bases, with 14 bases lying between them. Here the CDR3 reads CASQTGFGTEAFF. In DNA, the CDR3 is TGCGCCAGCCAGACAGGTTTTGGCACTGAAGCTTTCTTT.